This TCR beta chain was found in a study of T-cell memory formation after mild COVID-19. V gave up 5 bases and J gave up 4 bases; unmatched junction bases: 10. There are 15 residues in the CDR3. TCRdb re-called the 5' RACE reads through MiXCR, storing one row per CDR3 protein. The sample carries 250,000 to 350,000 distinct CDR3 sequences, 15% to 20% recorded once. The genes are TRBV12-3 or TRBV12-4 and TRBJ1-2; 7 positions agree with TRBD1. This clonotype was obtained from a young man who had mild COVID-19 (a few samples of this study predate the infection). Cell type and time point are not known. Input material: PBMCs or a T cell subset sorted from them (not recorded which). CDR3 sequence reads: CASSQPRQGLYGYTF. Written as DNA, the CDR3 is TGTGCCAGCAGTCAACCTCGACAGGGCCTCTATGGCTACACCTTC.